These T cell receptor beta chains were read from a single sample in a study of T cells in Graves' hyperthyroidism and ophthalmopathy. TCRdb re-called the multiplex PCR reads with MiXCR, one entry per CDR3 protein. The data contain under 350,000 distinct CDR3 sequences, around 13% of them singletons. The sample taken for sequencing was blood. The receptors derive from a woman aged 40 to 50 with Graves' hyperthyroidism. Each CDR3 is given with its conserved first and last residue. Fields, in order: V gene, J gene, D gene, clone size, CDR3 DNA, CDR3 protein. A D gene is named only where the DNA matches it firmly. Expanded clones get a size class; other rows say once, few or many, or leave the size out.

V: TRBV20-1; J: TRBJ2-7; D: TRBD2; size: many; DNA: TGCAGTGCTAGAGAGACTAGCCGCGAGCAGTACTTC; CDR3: CSARETSREQYF
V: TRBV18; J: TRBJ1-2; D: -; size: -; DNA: TGTGCCAGCTCTCCATCAGGGTACGACGGCTACACCTTC; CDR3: CASSPSGYDGYTF
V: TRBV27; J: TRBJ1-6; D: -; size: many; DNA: TGTGCCAGCAGTTTTGCCCCAAGGGCAAACGATAATTCACCCCTCCACTTT; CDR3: CASSFAPRANDNSPLHF
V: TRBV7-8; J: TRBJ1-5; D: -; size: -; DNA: TGTGCCAGCAGCCCCTTCCGGGGGACTTACCAGCCCCAGCATTTT; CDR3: CASSPFRGTYQPQHF
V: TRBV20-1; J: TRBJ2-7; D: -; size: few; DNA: TGCAGTGTTAGAGGGGGTCATTCTTCCTACGAGCAGTACTTC; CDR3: CSVRGGHSSYEQYF
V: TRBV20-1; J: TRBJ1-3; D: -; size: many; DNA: TGCAGTGCTAGAGAGGGCTCTGGAAACACCATATATTTT; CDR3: CSAREGSGNTIYF
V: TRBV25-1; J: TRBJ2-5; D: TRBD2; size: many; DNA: TGTGCCAGCAGTGAACTCGGACTAGCGGAGCAACAAGAGACCCAGTACTTC; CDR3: CASSELGLAEQQETQYF
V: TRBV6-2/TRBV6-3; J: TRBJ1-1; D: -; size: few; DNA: TGTGCCAGCAGTTACGGGGGCGCGAACACTGAAGCTTTCTTT; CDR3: CASSYGGANTEAFF
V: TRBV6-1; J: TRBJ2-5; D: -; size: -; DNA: TGTGCCAGCAGACCAGCTTGGGGCAGGGTGGAGACCCAGTACTTC; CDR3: CASRPAWGRVETQYF
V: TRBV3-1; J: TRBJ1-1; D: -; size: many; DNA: TGTGCCAGCACTGGGGGAGGTCCTGAAGCTTTCTTT; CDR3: CASTGGGPEAFF
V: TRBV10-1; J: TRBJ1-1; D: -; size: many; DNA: TGCGCCAGCAGTGACGGGAGAGGCAGTGGCCACACTGAAGCTTTCTTT; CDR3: CASSDGRGSGHTEAFF
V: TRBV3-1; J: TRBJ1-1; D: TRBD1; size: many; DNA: TGTGCCAGCAGTTCAGGGCAGGGGGCGGTTGAAGCTTTCTTT; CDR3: CASSSGQGAVEAFF
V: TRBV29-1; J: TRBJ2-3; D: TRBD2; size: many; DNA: TGCAGCGTTGTGAGAGCTAGCGGGAGGTATAGCACAGATACGCAGTATTTT; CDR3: CSVVRASGRYSTDTQYF
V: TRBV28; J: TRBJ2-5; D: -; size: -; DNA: TGTGCCAGCAGTTCTAGGCGTGGTCAGTCGGAGACCCAGTACTTC; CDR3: CASSSRRGQSETQYF
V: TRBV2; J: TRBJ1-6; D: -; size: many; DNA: TGTGCCAGCAGTGATCCGGACGGAATCAATTCACCCCTCCACTTT; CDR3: CASSDPDGINSPLHF
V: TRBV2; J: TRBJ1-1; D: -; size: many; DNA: TGTGCCAGCAGGGCAACCATGAACACTGAAGCTTTCTTT; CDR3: CASRATMNTEAFF
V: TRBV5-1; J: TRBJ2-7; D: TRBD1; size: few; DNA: TGCGCCAGCAGCTCCATGGGACAGAGCTCCTACGAGCAGTACTTC; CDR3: CASSSMGQSSYEQYF
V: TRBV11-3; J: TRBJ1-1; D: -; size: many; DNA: TGTGCCAGCAGCTTAGAAGACCTGATGAACACTGAAGCTTTCTTT; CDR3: CASSLEDLMNTEAFF
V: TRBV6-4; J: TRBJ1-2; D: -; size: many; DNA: TGTGCCAGCAGTGGCGAAGGAGTCGATGGCTACACCTTC; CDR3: CASSGEGVDGYTF
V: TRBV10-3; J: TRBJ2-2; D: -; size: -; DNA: TGTGCCATCAGTGAGTCGCGGTTAAACACCGGGGAGCTGTTTTTT; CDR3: CAISESRLNTGELFF
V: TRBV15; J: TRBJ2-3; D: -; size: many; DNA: TGTGCCACCAGCAGAGAAGACTCTGCTACTCCCGATACGCAGTATTTT; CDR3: CATSREDSATPDTQYF
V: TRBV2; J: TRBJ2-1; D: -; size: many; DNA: TGTGCCAGCAGTCCCATGGGCGGTAAGCAGTTCTTC; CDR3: CASSPMGGKQFF
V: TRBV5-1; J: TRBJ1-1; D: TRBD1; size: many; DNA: TGCGCCAGCAGCTTGGCAGGGGGGATTGGGAACACTGAAGCTTTCTTT; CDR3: CASSLAGGIGNTEAFF
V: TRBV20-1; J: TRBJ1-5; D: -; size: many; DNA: TGCAGTGCTAGTTTAGGGCCCAATCAGCCCCAGCATTTT; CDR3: CSASLGPNQPQHF
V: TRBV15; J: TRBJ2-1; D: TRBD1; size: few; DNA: TGTGCCACCAGCAGGGCTCACCCCGGGACAGGGTATTATGAGCAGTTCTTC; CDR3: CATSRAHPGTGYYEQFF
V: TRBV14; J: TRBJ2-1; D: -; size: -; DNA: TGTGCCAGCAGCCAAGATATGAGGGCAGGACAGTTCTTC; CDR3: CASSQDMRAGQFF
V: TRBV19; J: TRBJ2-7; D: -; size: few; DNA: TGTGCCAGTAGCCCCATGTGGGCTCGTCCCTCCGAGCAGTACTTC; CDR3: CASSPMWARPSEQYF
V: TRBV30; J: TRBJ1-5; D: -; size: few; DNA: TGTGCCTGGAGTCCTAACCGGGGCGTTAAAGGGAATCAGCCCCAGCATTTT; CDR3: CAWSPNRGVKGNQPQHF